These 30 T cell receptor beta chains came from one sample sequenced in a study of CD8+CD57+ T cells in acquired aplastic anemia. The use of genomic DNA as template underpinned the TCR beta VDJ and CDR3 profiling. In TCRdb, the reads were re-called with MiXCR into one record per CDR3 protein. The sample lists 35,000 to 40,000 distinct CDR3 sequences; around 80% were seen once. The sequencing input was sorted CD4+, CD8+, or CD8+CD57+ T cells (not recorded which) from PBMCs. The origin of the receptors is a human donor in good health, serving as a control.

This chain uses TRBV6-5 with TRBJ1-3, with a possible D match to TRBD1 (5 bases). Per germline, CDR1 MNHEY and CDR2 SVGAGI. Trimming took off 2 bases at V and 2 bases at J, with 7 bases between the two ends. This CDR3 is built from 14 residues. CDR3 in DNA: TGTGCCAGCAGTTACGGGGGGGCTGGAAACACCATATATTTT. This sequence encodes CASSYGGAGNTIYF.

This clonotype was observed a single time. The chain carries TRBV7-2 and TRBJ2-5; D ambiguous. Germline CDR1 reads SGHTA; CDR2 reads FQGNSA. There are 12 residues in the CDR3. The germline V and J ends were trimmed by 6 bases and 5 bases, with 10 bases remaining between them. The CDR3 DNA reads as TGTGCCAGCAGTTTTAATTTTGAGACCCAGTACTTC. It yields the protein CASSFNFETQYF.

Notes on this clonotype: Likely a read error: the CDR3 ends without its conserved phenylalanine or tryptophan. It is unclear where the CDR3 begins or ends on the DNA, so no DNA is shown, and the CDR3 is as TCRdb lists it. The chain joins TRBV19 to TRBJ2-2; whether TRBD1, the table's D call, matches the DNA was not checked. The germline gives CDR1 LNHDA, CDR2 SQIVND (reference sequence). The CDR3 totals 8 residues, both ends included. The CDR3 here is CASSRGQG.

The chain couples TRBV24-1 to TRBJ2-5; no clear D. In germline, CDR1 is KGHDR, CDR2 SFDVKD. The ends were cut back, 0 bases at V and 5 bases at J, with 6 bases in the middle. The CDR3 sequence is 13 residues long. This CDR3 reads CATSDLRVETQYF. CDR3 in DNA: TGTGCCACCAGTGATTTGAGGGTTGAGACCCAGTACTTC.

The rearrangement uses TRBV2 and TRBJ1-2; tentatively, D is TRBD1 (6 bases). Per the germline V gene, CDR1 is SNHLY and CDR2 is FYNNEI. The V gene lost 5 bases and the J gene lost 4 bases, with 11 bases spanning the gap. CDR3 length: 13 amino acids. The CDR3: CASSMDSRYGYTF. As DNA, the CDR3 is TGTGCCAGCAGTATGGACAGCCGCTATGGCTACACCTTC. The entire variable domain, with the rest obtained from reference TRBV2 and TRBJ1-2, is as follows: EPEVTQTPSHQVTQMGQEVILRCVPISNHLYFYWYRQILGQKVEFLVSFYNNEISEKSEIFDDQFSVERPDGSNFTLKIRSTKLEDSAMYFCASSMDSRYGYTFGSGTRLTVV.

In its sample, this clonotype was seen a few times. This rearrangement joins TRBV7-9 to TRBJ2-7, with D maybe TRBD2 (5 bases). Near its end, the DNA agrees better with TRBJ2-5, so the J call may be wrong. The CDR3 covers 13 residues. Germline V lookup: CDR1 SEHNR, CDR2 FQNEAQ (reference sequence). The CDR3, as DNA: TGTGCCAGCAGCATCTGGACTGCAGAGACCCAGTACTTC. This codes for CASSIWTAETQYF.

The chain has TRBV29-1 and TRBJ2-3; TRBD2 matches at 7 bases. The CDR3 runs to 15 residues. Trimming cost V 7 bases and J 0 bases; bases outside gene matches: 10. Germline CDR1 reads SQVTM; CDR2 reads ANQGSEA. CDR3 amino acids: CSEASGTSSTDTQYF. CDR3 bases: TGCAGCGAGGCAAGCGGGACCTCTAGCACAGATACGCAGTATTTT.

The rearrangement links TRBV2 to TRBJ2-5, with TRBD2 as a possible D gene (5 bases). Germline CDR1 and CDR2: SNHLY and FYNNEI. CDR3 length: 14 amino acids. In DNA, the CDR3 is TGTGCTAGAGTGCGGGCGGTCCCCAAAGAGACCCAGTACTTC. Its protein product is CARVRAVPKETQYF.

Sample share makes this clonotype medium-sized. The rearrangement links TRBV7-6 to TRBJ2-7, with a possible D match to TRBD2 (6 bases). This CDR3 is 13 amino acids long. CDR1 is SGHVS, CDR2 FNYEAQ, per germline. V lost 5 bases to trimming and J lost 6 bases, with 14 bases between them. The CDR3 DNA reads TGTGCCAGCAGCCAAACCGTCGGGGGCGAGCAGTACTTC. This encodes CASSQTVGGEQYF.

This clonotype is medium-sized in the sample. The chain recombines TRBV19 with TRBJ1-5; possible D gene TRBD1, 5 bases. Trimming cost V 2 bases and J 5 bases, with 10 bases left between them. The CDR3 spans 14 residues. Germline assignment: CDR1 LNHDA and CDR2 SQIVND (reference sequence). The CDR3 nucleotides read TGTGCCAGTAGTATATTGGGGGTTCATCAGCCCCAGCATTTT. Translation gives CASSILGVHQPQHF. The full variable domain, in which reference TRBV19 and TRBJ1-5 provide the parts outside the CDR3, is DGGITQSPKYLFRKEGQNVTLSCEQNLNHDAMYWYRQDPGQGLRLIYYSQIVNDFQKGDIAEGYSVSREKKESFPLTVTSAQKNPTAFYLCASSILGVHQPQHFGDGTRLSIL.

The V call is TRBV7-3, the J call TRBJ2-7; TRBD2 aligns across 9 bases. This CDR3 is built from 14 residues. V dropped 3 bases and J dropped 4; count of bases not matched to a gene: 4. Per the germline V gene, CDR1 is SGHTA and CDR2 is FQGTGA. CDR3 sequence reads: CASSFPAGGYEQYF. CDR3 DNA: TGTGCCAGCAGCTTTCCCGCGGGGGGGTACGAGCAGTACTTC.

This clonotype was seen a handful of times. V usage is TRBV19 and J usage is TRBJ1-6; 9 bases are a match to TRBD1. Germline V gene lookup returns CDR1 LNHDA and CDR2 SQIVND (reference sequence). V lost 6 bases and J lost 11; bases outside the gene matches: 5. The CDR3 is 13 amino acids. The CDR3 spells CASSGQGRTPLHF. Written as DNA, the CDR3 is TGTGCCAGTAGCGGACAGGGGAGGACACCCCTCCACTTT.

J is TRBJ1-1 and V is TRBV12-3 or TRBV12-4; 9 nucleotides match TRBD1. Unmatched junction bases numbered 10, after V lost 6 bases and J lost 5 bases. The CDR3 loop spans 15 amino acids. For the CDR3, the DNA is TGTGCCAGCAGCGTGGGACAGGGCGCACAAACTGAAGCTTTCTTT. Protein sequence: CASSVGQGAQTEAFF.

The chain combines TRBV29-1 with TRBJ1-2, with D unresolved. There are 11 residues in the CDR3. With 6 bases removed from V and 5 bases from J, the gap between germline ends came to 10 bases. Germline values: CDR1 SQVTM, CDR2 ANQGSEA. In nucleotides, the CDR3 is TGCAGCGTCACGGGAGGGTATGGCTACACCTTC. Protein: CSVTGGYGYTF.

V gene TRBV15 combines with J gene TRBJ2-7, with D hard to call. Per the germline V gene, CDR1 is LNHNV and CDR2 is YYDKDF (reference sequence). The CDR3 spans 13 residues. V was cut by 8 bases and J by 5 bases, with 16 bases left in between. CDR3 amino acids: CATASSHGHEQYF. For the CDR3, the DNA is TGTGCCACCGCATCCAGTCACGGCCACGAGCAGTACTTC.

The V and J genes are TRBV7-3 and TRBJ2-3; D is ambiguous. V was clipped by 6 bases and J by 2 bases, with 6 bases between them. Per germline, CDR1 SGHTA and CDR2 FQGTGA. The CDR3 is 12 amino acids. CDR3 sequence reads: CASSGATDTQYF. CDR3 DNA sequence: TGTGCCAGCAGTGGAGCCACAGATACGCAGTATTTT.

The V call is TRBV20-1, the J call TRBJ1-2; TRBD1 matches at 10 bases. Unmatched junction bases numbered 14, after V lost 0 bases and J lost 7 bases. The CDR3 contains 17 residues. Germline V gene data show CDR1 as DFQATT and CDR2 as SNEGSKA (reference sequence). The CDR3 DNA reads TGCAGTGCTAGAGATTCTGGGCCGTCAGGGACAGGGGCTGGCTACACCTTC. This sequence encodes CSARDSGPSGTGAGYTF.

This clonotype came up a few times. V and J are TRBV19 and TRBJ1-5, with D unclear. The CDR3 runs to 17 residues. Trimming left V 5 bases short and J 0 bases short, with 17 bases between. CDR1 is LNHDA and CDR2 is SQIVND in the germline V gene (reference sequence). The DNA of the CDR3 is TGTGCCAGTAGTCCACCGATACAAGTATATAGCAATCAGCCCCAGCATTTT. Its translation is CASSPPIQVYSNQPQHF.

The chain has TRBV9 and TRBJ1-5, with a tentative D call TRBD1 (6 bases). V shed 8 bases and J shed 2 bases, with 17 bases lying between them. Germline assignment: CDR1 SGDLS and CDR2 YYNGEE. The CDR3 length is 15 residues. The CDR3 DNA follows: TGTGCCAGTTGGGGGACACCGGCCGGCAATCAGCCCCAGCATTTT. Translated, it gives CASWGTPAGNQPQHF.

About this clonotype itself: Germline is not matched at one junction end, which may reflect a read error. The genes are TRBV19 and TRBJ1-6, with D possibly TRBD1 on 6 matching bases. The CDR3 contains 14 residues. Looked up from germline, CDR1 is LNHDA and CDR2 is SQIVND (reference sequence). The CDR3 reads CASSTGVGNSPLYF. CDR3 coding DNA: TGTGCCAGTAGTACAGGGGTGGGTAATTCACCCCTCTACTTT. Based on the CDR3 plus reference TRBV19 and TRBJ1-6, the full variable domain is DGGITQSPKYLFRKEGQNVTLSCEQNLNHDAMYWYRQDPGQGLRLIYYSQIVNDFQKGDIAEGYSVSREKKESFPLTVTSAQKNPTAFYLCASSTGVGNSPLYFGNGTRLTVT.

The chain uses TRBV20-1 and TRBJ1-5; no reliable D call. This CDR3 has 12 amino acids. V gave up 3 bases and J gave up 6 bases, with 9 bases separating them. Germline values: CDR1 DFQATT, CDR2 SNEGSKA (reference sequence). This CDR3 is CSASQSPQPQHF. CDR3 nucleotide sequence: TGCAGTGCTAGCCAGAGCCCTCAGCCCCAGCATTTT.

The V gene is TRBV6-4, the J gene TRBJ2-7, with D unclear. V lost 4 bases and J lost 4, with 11 bases in between. Germline-derived CDR1 and CDR2 are MRHNA and SNTAGT. CDR3 length: 13 residues. The CDR3 loop is CASSVWRTYEQYF. DNA of the CDR3: TGTGCCAGCAGTGTCTGGCGGACGTACGAGCAGTACTTC.

The rearrangement links TRBV29-1 to TRBJ1-1; tentative D call: TRBD1 (5 bases). Germline CDR1 and CDR2: SQVTM and ANQGSEA. The CDR3 extends over 13 amino acids. Trimming stripped 5 bases from V and 0 bases from J, with 10 bases between. CDR3 nucleotide sequence: TGCAGCGTTCTCAGGGCCATGAACACTGAAGCTTTCTTT. Protein sequence: CSVLRAMNTEAFF.

This clonotype was picked up one time. V is TRBV19 and J is TRBJ2-3, with D possibly being TRBD2 (6 bases). CDR3 length equals 14 residues. Trimming pared 5 bases from V and 1 base from J, leaving 10 bases between. Per germline, CDR1 LNHDA and CDR2 SQIVND (reference sequence). This chain's CDR3 is CASSPGTGTDTQYF. The CDR3 nucleotides are TGTGCCAGTAGTCCCGGGACTGGCACAGATACGCAGTATTTT.

The gene calls are TRBV10-2 and TRBJ1-6; D unresolved. This CDR3 spans 13 amino acids. V lost 6 bases, J lost 0 bases, and 3 bases lay in between. The germline V gene has CDR1 WSHSY and CDR2 SAAADI. The CDR3, as DNA: TGCGCCAGCAGGAGCTCCTATAATTCACCCCTCCACTTT. Translating it yields CASRSSYNSPLHF.

This clonotype was counted a few times. This sequence joins TRBV20-1 and TRBJ2-1; TRBD2 agrees at 8 bases. This CDR3 has 13 residues. CDR1 and CDR2 from the germline V gene are DFQATT and SNEGSKA (reference sequence). The CDR3 sequence: CSVNGGEINEQFF. The CDR3 bases are TGCAGCGTCAACGGGGGGGAGATTAATGAGCAGTTCTTC.

CDR3 loop: CASSIGDQGGTETQYF. CDR3 in DNA: TGTGCCAGTAGTATAGGCGATCAGGGTGGGACGGAGACCCAGTACTTC. The chain recombines TRBV19 with TRBJ2-5; D may correspond to TRBD1 or TRBD2 (5 bases each). The germline gives CDR1 LNHDA, CDR2 SQIVND (reference sequence). CDR3 length: 16 residues. V lost 1 base and J 5 bases, leaving 17 bases between the germline ends.

The rearrangement links TRBV12-3 or TRBV12-4 to TRBJ2-5; D remains ambiguous. CDR3 length: 13 residues. Between the trimmed V and J ends, which lost 3 bases and 3 bases, there was a span of 8 bases. DNA of the CDR3: TGTGCCAGCAGTTTTGGGCAGAAAGAGACCCAGTACTTC. Its protein product is CASSFGQKETQYF.

The V call is TRBV12-3 or TRBV12-4, the J call TRBJ1-3; unclear D gene. CDR3 size: 14 residues. The ends were cut back, 0 bases at V and 5 bases at J, with 8 bases in the middle. The CDR3 DNA is TGTGCCAGCAGTTTAGCAGGGTCCCGAAACACCATATATTTT. This encodes CASSLAGSRNTIYF.

Only one count was recorded for this clonotype. The chain recombines TRBV10-3 with TRBJ1-1, with unresolved D. V was pared by 0 bases and J by 1 base, with 12 bases between. Germline-derived CDR1 and CDR2 are ENHRY and SYGVKD. The CDR3 has 16 residues. The CDR3 sequence: CAISESIVSRNTEAFF. The CDR3 region has the DNA TGTGCCATCAGTGAGTCGATAGTAAGTAGGAACACTGAAGCTTTCTTT.